The rows below give T cell receptor beta chains drawn from one sample of a study of T cells after yellow fever vaccination. TCRdb re-derived calls from the 5' RACE reads in MiXCR, one entry per CDR3 protein. Of 300,000 to 400,000 distinct CDR3 sequences listed, roughly an eighth are singletons. Sequencing was performed on CD4+ T cells sorted from PBMCs, taken 15 days after the yellow fever booster vaccination. The receptors were gathered from a man aged 18 to 29 who received the YFV17D yellow fever vaccine. Each CDR3 is given with its conserved first and last residue.

length	V	J	CDR3
14	TRBV5-6	TRBJ1-2	CASSSGPNPYGYTF
11	TRBV11-2	TRBJ2-5	CASSPYGTQYF
14	TRBV7-7	TRBJ2-2	CASRRELNTGELFF
15	TRBV3-1	TRBJ1-2	CASSQDWGQVYGYTF
15	TRBV5-1	TRBJ2-7	CASSLATGRTYEQYF
13	TRBV4-3	TRBJ2-5	CASSQGVKETQYF
14	TRBV7-3	TRBJ1-2	CASSLTGGDYGYTF
12	TRBV20-1	TRBJ1-2	CSAVPGGTGYTF
16	TRBV9	TRBJ2-3	CASSPSGGGDPDTQYF
16	TRBV6-2/TRBV6-3	TRBJ1-1	CASSYVAGIMNTEAFF
15	TRBV5-1	TRBJ1-6	CASSDRTGGVSPLHF
15	TRBV5-5	TRBJ1-1	CASSLDERTGTEAFF
13	TRBV27	TRBJ2-7	CASSLSLTNEQYF
15	TRBV6-1	TRBJ2-2	CASSGLKTRTGELFF
15	TRBV4-3	TRBJ2-7	CASSQTQTPPYEQYF
19	TRBV10-2	TRBJ2-1	CASSEWGNSPASSYNEQFF
14	TRBV19	TRBJ1-5	CASSIGKWIQPQHF